The clone carrying this T cell receptor beta chain was seen more than once but under ten times. The entry originates in a study of PD-L1 blockade in urothelial cancer. Across the study: From about 2014, patients received atezolizumab, given as 1,200 mg intravenously every 3 weeks. Each blood sample yielded a median of approximately 140,000 T cells. The researchers analyzed blood 3 weeks (second dose) and 6 weeks after treatment start.

The time point denotes: pretreatment peripheral blood. Each patient gave between 1 and 8 samples, pretreatment and on-treatment. Using immunoSEQ multiplex PCR, the repertoire was profiled, and TCRdb retains in-frame clones only, with some absent. The sample has more than 45,000 clones, roughly 75% seen once. The sample consisted of PBMCs, taken around atezolizumab (anti-PD-L1) treatment. The sequence was obtained from a man aged 65-85 years with urothelial cancer.

The DNA for the CDR3 is TGTGCCAGCAGTTTGAACAGGAGCTATGGCTACACCTTC. Translation: CASSLNRSYGYTF. The chain employs TRBV28 and TRBJ1-2, with a weak D call TRBD1 (5 bases). The CDR3 covers 13 residues. Germline V CDR1 and CDR2: MDHEN, SYDVKM. V was trimmed by 3 bases and J by 4 bases, leaving 9 bases between them.